Shown below are 10 T cell receptor beta chains from a single sample sequenced in a study of CD8+ T cells in alopecia areata. It was cDNA, reverse transcribed from extracted RNA, that served as the sequencing template. Sequencing used immunoSEQ multiplex PCR; TCRdb keeps in-frame clones, though not all of them. Among about 150,000 clones, 40% to 60% were seen once, and the ten largest hold roughly a fifth. The sample consisted of CD8+ T cells sorted from blood, taken at week 0. These receptors were taken from a human donor with alopecia areata.

With regard to this clone: Relative to the germline gene, one junction end is altered; a read error may explain this. The gene calls are TRBV5-1 and TRBJ2-7; D perhaps matches TRBD2 (6 bases). This CDR3 is built from 14 residues. Germline CDR1 SGHRS, CDR2 YFSETQ. In nucleotides, the CDR3 is TGTGCCAGCACCCCCTGGGGGGAAACCTACGAGCAGTACTTC. It codes for CASTPWGETYEQYF.

V gene TRBV27 combines with J gene TRBJ2-1, with TRBD2 identical over 9 bases. V lost 3 bases, J lost 6 bases, and 6 bases stayed unmatched. The CDR3 is 15 amino acids. Germline V CDR1 and CDR2: MNHEY, SMNVEV (reference sequence). CDR3 region: CASSFGGGAVNEQFF. The CDR3 DNA is TGTGCCAGCAGTTTTGGCGGGGGGGCTGTCAATGAGCAGTTCTTC.

This sequence joins TRBV27 and TRBJ2-7; 8 bases fit TRBD1. Germline V lookup: CDR1 MNHEY, CDR2 SMNVEV (reference sequence). The CDR3 contains 16 residues. Trimming cost V 5 bases and J 0 bases; bases outside gene matches: 9. The CDR3, as DNA: TGTGCCAGCAGTCCATCGACAGGGGTGACCTCCTACGAGCAGTACTTC. Translating it yields CASSPSTGVTSYEQYF.

For this clone: Other DNA variants within this sample encode the same CDR3. The chain uses TRBV2 and TRBJ2-1; D gene ambiguous. CDR3 size: 10 residues. Germline-derived CDR1 and CDR2 are SNHLY and FYNNEI. V lost 4 bases and J lost 6, with 1 base in between. Here the CDR3 DNA reads TGTGCCAGCAGTGGCAATGAGCAGTTCTTC. It is translated as CASSGNEQFF.

CDR3 sequence (DNA): TGTGCCAGCAGCTTAGCGGCGGGGGGGCAGGACAATGAGCAGTTCTTC. Protein: CASSLAAGGQDNEQFF. The genes are TRBV7-9 and TRBJ2-1; TRBD2 matches at 9 bases. The CDR3 runs to 16 residues. Germline V gene data show CDR1 as SEHNR and CDR2 as FQNEAQ (reference sequence). V lost 0 bases and J lost 5; bases outside the gene matches: 5.

DNA for the CDR3: TGTGCCAGCAGCCCACCGACTAGCGGGGGGCCCACAGATACGCAGTATTTT. Translated: CASSPPTSGGPTDTQYF. The V and J genes are TRBV27 and TRBJ2-3; 13 nucleotides agree with TRBD2. After removal of 6 bases from V and 2 bases from J, the junction contained 8 bases not matched to a gene. Germline V gives CDR1 MNHEY, CDR2 SMNVEV (reference sequence). The CDR3 length is 17 residues.

Turning to this clone: This specimen includes other DNA sequences encoding the same CDR3. The rearrangement joins TRBV29-1 to TRBJ1-1, with D uncertain. V lost 4 bases to trimming and J lost 7 bases, with 7 bases between them. Germline-derived CDR1 and CDR2 are SQVTM and ANQGSEA. The length of the CDR3 is 10 residues. The chain's CDR3 is CSVGGNEAFF. The CDR3 DNA is TGCAGCGTTGGGGGAAATGAAGCTTTCTTT.

Here the CDR3 reads CASSLDPETSYEQYF. DNA of the CDR3: TGCGCCAGCAGCTTGGATCCGGAGACCTCCTACGAGCAGTACTTC. The V gene is TRBV5-1, the J gene TRBJ2-7; no clear D gene. V lost 0 bases, J lost 0 bases, and 10 bases lay in between. The CDR3 is made up of 15 amino acids. Germline assignment: CDR1 SGHRS and CDR2 YFSETQ.

The chain couples TRBV4-3 to TRBJ1-5; tentatively, D is TRBD1 (5 bases). CDR1 is LGHNA and CDR2 is YSLEER in the germline V gene. This CDR3 is 14 amino acids long. V shed 5 bases and J shed 6 bases, with 14 bases lying between them. CDR3 region: CASSSKRGSQPQHF. The CDR3 region has the DNA TGCGCCAGCAGCTCAAAACGGGGCAGTCAGCCCCAGCATTTT.

This clone was detected a few times. The CDR3 reads CASSHESHLPGPSSYNEQFF. Here the CDR3 DNA reads TGCGCCAGCAGTCACGAATCCCATTTACCGGGCCCCAGCTCCTACAATGAGCAGTTCTTC. J is TRBJ2-1 and V is TRBV23-1; D uncertain. TRBV23-1 is flagged as an ORF with uncertain function. The CDR3 has 20 residues. The V end was cut by 3 bases, the J end by 0 bases, with 24 bases between.